This T cell receptor (beta chain) was recorded in a study of blood T cell repertoires in COVID-19. Whole-study context: PBMCs, B-cell-depleted T cells, or T cells provided the cDNA or gDNA that made up the material.

As processed by the authors: Using reference gene primer amplification, nucleated cell counts were estimated. Here immunoSEQ multiplex PCR was the method, and the copy in TCRdb shows in-frame clones only, minus some. From that table come the V and J calls and clone size; the DNA was used to work out D and trimming. In the table there are approximately 240,000 clones, around 80% of which are singletons. This CDR3 region has 18 residues. Germline CDR1 ENHRY, CDR2 SYGVKD. Trimming removed 2 bases from V and 2 bases from J, with 19 bases in between. This clone has a handful of counts. Sequenced material: peripheral blood. The chain carries TRBV10-3 and TRBJ1-5, with D unclear. This TCR came from a woman older than 75 with active or convalescent COVID-19. CDR3 in DNA: TGTGCCATCAGTGAGACGCTAGTATCTCGGGGAGGCAATCAGCCCCAGCATTTT. Translation gives CAISETLVSRGGNQPQHF.